This entry lists 18 T cell receptor beta chains sequenced from one sample in a study of OX40 agonist ivuxolimab in advanced cancers. The library was obtained by the immunoSEQ multiplex PCR assay. TCRdb took this table from immuneACCESS and kept in-frame rearrangements with V and J called. Such tables lack part of the clones; where checked against another copy, unresolved V genes explain under half of the gap, and the rest is unexplained. Here the sample has approximately 84,000 clones; 70% to 90% occur a single time. The ten largest clones represent 2% of the sample. This specimen was CD4+ or CD8+ T cells sorted from blood, taken in a trial of the OX40 agonist ivuxolimab. The receptor set was obtained from an adult with an advanced solid tumor such as melanoma, head and neck, liver or kidney cancer.

This chain connects TRBV7-2 to TRBJ2-5, with a weak D call TRBD1 (5 bases). The J call may not be correct, given that the DNA end is closer to TRBJ2-7. The CDR3 runs 14 residues. Germline V gene lookup returns CDR1 SGHTA and CDR2 FQGNSA. Written as DNA, the CDR3 is TGTGCCAGCAGCTTAGATGGGGCCGCCTACGAGCAGTACTTC. Amino acids: CASSLDGAAYEQYF.

This chain links TRBV10-2 with TRBJ2-3; 7 positions agree with TRBD2. The CDR3 length is 16 residues. The germline V gene has CDR1 WSHSY and CDR2 SAAADI. V gave up 8 bases and J gave up 2 bases; unmatched junction bases: 13. The DNA of the CDR3 is TGCGCCAGCTTTGGGGTGGCGGGGGTTAACACAGATACGCAGTATTTT. This gives the protein CASFGVAGVNTDTQYF.

CDR3 bases: TGTGCCAGCAGGACAGGGGAGAATTCACCCCTCCACTTT. This translates into CASRTGENSPLHF. The chain couples TRBV2 to TRBJ1-6; 8 nucleotides match TRBD1. The CDR3 loop spans 13 amino acids. Germline CDR1 SNHLY, CDR2 FYNNEI. The V segment lost 6 bases and the J segment 7 bases; nucleotides outside the gene matches: 2.

This clone was recorded a few times. The chain joins TRBV9 to TRBJ2-7; D possibly uses TRBD1 or TRBD2 (5 bases each). Trimming stripped 4 bases from V and 6 bases from J, with 17 bases between. This CDR3 is 14 amino acids long. Germline V gene data show CDR1 as SGDLS and CDR2 as YYNGEE. DNA for the CDR3: TGTGCCAGCAGCCCGGGACGGGTCGAAGGCGAGCAGTACTTC. This encodes CASSPGRVEGEQYF.

This sequence joins TRBV11-3 and TRBJ2-7; TRBD2 is a possible D gene (7 bases). Germline loops: CDR1 SGHNT, CDR2 YENEEA. CDR3 length: 14 amino acids. V lost 3 bases and J lost 5, with 14 bases in between. CDR3 loop: CASSFGQGRDEQYF. CDR3 coding DNA: TGTGCCAGCAGCTTCGGGCAGGGGAGGGACGAGCAGTACTTC.

The chain carries TRBV5-5 and TRBJ1-6; D ambiguous. Trimming pared 0 bases from V and 9 bases from J, leaving 4 bases between. This CDR3 contains 12 residues. Per germline, CDR1 SGHKS and CDR2 YYEKEE (reference sequence). CDR3 loop: CASSLDGSPLHF. CDR3 coding DNA: TGTGCCAGCAGCTTGGACGGTTCACCCCTCCACTTT.

This sequence joins TRBV12-5 and TRBJ2-3, with D possibly being TRBD1 or TRBD2 (6 bases each). Trimming cost V 4 bases and J 0 bases, with 14 bases left between them. Germline loops: CDR1 LGHNT, CDR2 FRNRAP. This CDR3 has 16 residues. The CDR3 DNA reads as TGTGCTAGTGGTTCTCAGTGGGGGGCGAGCACAGATACGCAGTATTTT. Translation gives CASGSQWGASTDTQYF.

The chain carries TRBV28 and TRBJ2-3, with D hard to call. The CDR3 is 12 amino acids. Trimming left V 6 bases short and J 0 bases short, with 4 bases between. Germline lookup yields CDR1 MDHEN and CDR2 SYDVKM. The CDR3 coding sequence is TGTGCCAGCAGAGAAAGCACAGATACGCAGTATTTT. Translation gives CASRESTDTQYF.

In this sample, this clone turned up a few times. The rearrangement uses TRBV29-1 and TRBJ1-3; unclear D gene. The CDR3 is 13 residues long. V was shortened by 1 base and J by 2 bases, with 6 bases between the two germline ends. CDR1 and CDR2 from the germline V gene are SQVTM and ANQGSEA. The chain's CDR3 is CSVEVGTGNTIYF. The CDR3 bases are TGCAGCGTTGAAGTGGGAACTGGAAACACCATATATTTT. The full variable domain, with the rest looked up from reference TRBV29-1 and TRBJ1-3, is SAVISQKPSRDICQRGTSLTIQCQVDSQVTMMFWYRQQPGQSLTLIATANQGSEATYESGFVIDKFPISRPNLTFSTLTVSNMSPEDSSIYLCSVEVGTGNTIYFGEGSWLTVV.

The chain is built from TRBV9 and TRBJ1-2; no clear D. Germline CDR1 and CDR2: SGDLS and YYNGEE. The CDR3 extends over 14 amino acids. Trimming removed 0 bases at V and 1 base at J, with 7 bases between. The CDR3 spells CASSVDRGNYGYTF. The CDR3 nucleotides are TGTGCCAGCAGCGTAGATCGGGGTAACTATGGCTACACCTTC.

The chain carries TRBV6-5 and TRBJ1-5; D might be TRBD1 (5 bases). Germline CDR1 reads MNHEY; CDR2 reads SVGAGI. Trimming left V 4 bases short and J 4 bases short, with 8 bases between. The CDR3 spans 13 residues. CDR3 protein: CASSWKGNQPQHF. CDR3 DNA: TGTGCCAGCAGTTGGAAGGGGAATCAGCCCCAGCATTTT.

This sequence joins TRBV9 and TRBJ1-3; 9 positions agree with TRBD1. The CDR3 sequence is 17 residues long. The germline V gene encodes CDR1 SGDLS and CDR2 YYNGEE. The junction had 10 bases not matched to a gene; V was cut back by 3 bases and J by 3 bases. For the CDR3, the DNA is TGTGCCAGCAGCGAGCGCGGGACAGGGACCTTTGGAAACACCATATATTTT. The encoded protein is CASSERGTGTFGNTIYF.

This clone has only one observation. The chain links TRBV23-1 to TRBJ1-2; D uncertain. TRBV23-1 is reported as an ORF; its role is uncertain. V lost 2 bases and J lost 7, with 14 bases in between. The CDR3 loop spans 14 amino acids. The CDR3 is CASSQGGQGAGYTF. Here the CDR3 DNA reads TGCGCCAGCAGTCAAGGTGGGCAAGGTGCTGGCTACACCTTC.

The chain carries TRBV6-1 and TRBJ2-7; D may be TRBD2 (5 bases). V lost 7 bases to trimming and J lost 0 bases, with 10 bases between them. Germline CDR1 is MNHNS and CDR2 is SASEGT. CDR3 length: 13 residues. DNA for the CDR3: TGTGCCAGCACGGGGAGTAACTCCTACGAGCAGTACTTC. Amino acids: CASTGSNSYEQYF.

The chain couples TRBV11-3 to TRBJ2-1, with TRBD2 identical over 7 bases. Germline V gene data show CDR1 as SGHNT and CDR2 as YENEEA. This CDR3 has 14 residues. J was trimmed by 7 bases and V by 2 bases; bases with no gene match: 5. This CDR3 is CASSLSRTSNEQFF. The CDR3 nucleotides read TGTGCCAGCAGCTTATCCCGGACTAGTAATGAGCAGTTCTTC.

The chain joins TRBV30 to TRBJ2-1; D uncertain. V lost 1 base and J 3 bases, leaving 4 bases between the germline ends. CDR1 is GTSNPN, CDR2 SVGIG, per germline (reference sequence). The CDR3 contains 12 residues. The CDR3 here is CAWSAVYNEQFF. The CDR3 DNA reads TGTGCCTGGAGTGCTGTCTACAATGAGCAGTTCTTC.

This clone turned up a few times. The chain employs TRBV28 and TRBJ1-1; D unresolved. The CDR3 consists of 11 residues. Trimming removed 6 bases at V and 7 bases at J, with 9 bases between. CDR1 is MDHEN, CDR2 SYDVKM, per germline. In nucleotides, the CDR3 is TGTGCCAGCAGAGGAAGGATTGAAGCTTTCTTT. Its translation is CASRGRIEAFF.

V gene TRBV15 combines with J gene TRBJ2-3; the D is unclear. Germline V gene data show CDR1 as LNHNV and CDR2 as YYDKDF (reference sequence). The CDR3 runs to 14 residues. Trimming took 0 bases from V and 2 from J, leaving 6 bases between them. The CDR3 DNA follows: TGTGCCACCAGCAGAGATCGGTACACAGATACGCAGTATTTT. Amino acids: CATSRDRYTDTQYF.